The 23 T cell receptor beta chains below were found in one sample sequenced in a study of OX40 agonist ivuxolimab in advanced cancers. The protocol was immunoSEQ multiplex PCR, while the TCRdb copy is restricted to in-frame clones and leaves out a portion. The sample holds roughly 50,000 clones, over 70% seen once. Here the sequenced sample was CD4+ or CD8+ T cells sorted from blood, taken in a trial of the OX40 agonist ivuxolimab. Receptor source: an adult with an advanced solid tumor such as melanoma, head and neck, liver or kidney cancer.

This clone was seen a few times. The chain links TRBV28 to TRBJ2-7; D remains ambiguous. V lost 4 bases and J lost 1, with 2 bases in between. This CDR3 is 11 amino acids long. CDR1 is MDHEN, CDR2 SYDVKM, per germline. For the CDR3, the DNA is TGTGCCAGCAGTTCTTCCTACGAGCAGTACTTC. The encoded protein is CASSSSYEQYF.

V is TRBV7-5 and J is TRBJ1-5; the D call TRBD1 from the table was never checked on the DNA. TRBV7-5 is deemed a pseudogene. This CDR3 is built from 16 residues. The CDR3 spells CVRSLELRQGYQPQHF. The CDR3 region has the DNA TGTGTCAGAAGCTTAGAGCTCCGACAGGGTTATCAGCCCCAGCATTTT.

J is TRBJ1-1 and V is TRBV5-6; D gene ambiguous. The ends were cut back, 4 bases at V and 2 bases at J, with 6 bases in the middle. CDR1 and CDR2 (germline): SGHDT, YYEEEE. The CDR3 totals 12 residues. The CDR3 loop is CASSTLNTEAFF. CDR3 nucleotide sequence: TGTGCCAGCAGCACGCTTAACACTGAAGCTTTCTTT.

The chain combines TRBV7-6 with TRBJ2-3; no firm D call. V was trimmed by 8 bases and J by 2 bases, leaving 11 bases between them. Looked up from germline, CDR1 is SGHVS and CDR2 is FNYEAQ. This CDR3 has 13 residues. CDR3 protein: CASGKNPTDTQYF. The CDR3 DNA is TGTGCCAGCGGCAAGAACCCCACAGATACGCAGTATTTT.

This rearrangement joins TRBV19 to TRBJ2-2; 9 nucleotides align to TRBD1. The germline CDR1 and CDR2 sequences are LNHDA and SQIVND (reference sequence). This CDR3 has 15 amino acids. Losses at the gene ends were 6 bases for V and 5 bases for J; bases not matched to a gene: 7. CDR3 nucleotide sequence: TGTGCCAGTAGGCGGGACAGGGCGAGTACCGGGGAGCTGTTTTTT. Translating gives CASRRDRASTGELFF.

This sequence joins TRBV19 and TRBJ2-1, with D unresolved. CDR3 size: 11 residues. Trimming cost V 1 base and J 7 bases, with 2 bases left between them. Germline loops: CDR1 LNHDA, CDR2 SQIVND (reference sequence). Here the CDR3 reads CASSIGNEQFF. CDR3 nucleotides: TGTGCCAGTAGTATAGGAAATGAGCAGTTCTTC.

A remark on this clone: A junction end diverges from the germline sequence, so it may reflect a read error. The rearrangement links TRBV7-8 to TRBJ1-6; D is perhaps TRBD1 (5 bases). Germline CDR1 and CDR2: SGHVS and FQNEAQ. The CDR3 runs 16 residues. CDR3 sequence (DNA): TGTGCCAGCAGCACCTCGGGACTTATTTATAGTTCACCCCTCCACTTT. Its protein product is CASSTSGLIYSSPLHF.

The chain carries TRBV5-1 and TRBJ2-3; 7 bases line up with TRBD2. With 0 bases clipped from V and 4 bases from J, the junction kept 5 bases outside the gene matches. The CDR3 is 15 amino acids. Germline CDR1 SGHRS, CDR2 YFSETQ. In DNA, the CDR3 is TGCGCCAGCAGCTTGGTTGGACTAGAGGCAGATACGCAGTATTTT. Translation gives CASSLVGLEADTQYF.

The V call is TRBV2, the J call TRBJ2-5; a possible D gene is TRBD1 (5 bases). The CDR3 runs to 13 residues. Trimming took 6 bases from V and 4 from J, leaving 12 bases between them. The germline gives CDR1 SNHLY, CDR2 FYNNEI. This chain's CDR3 is CASRNQGGETQYF. DNA for the CDR3: TGTGCCAGCAGGAACCAGGGTGGAGAGACCCAGTACTTC.

This clone has just a few counts. The V and J genes are TRBV7-3 and TRBJ2-5; maybe TRBD2 (6 bases). Germline V gene sequence: CDR1 SGHTA, CDR2 FQGTGA. The CDR3 is 13 residues long. Trimming cost V 4 bases and J 5 bases, with 11 bases left between them. The CDR3 coding sequence is TGTGCCAGCAGCTCTTCCGGGGGTGAGACCCAGTACTTC. Protein sequence: CASSSSGGETQYF.

This sequence joins TRBV30 and TRBJ1-4, with D tentatively TRBD1 (5 bases). Trimming removed 6 bases at V and 5 bases at J, with 22 bases between. The CDR3 runs 16 residues. Germline V lookup: CDR1 GTSNPN, CDR2 SVGIG (reference sequence). The CDR3 region has the DNA TGTGCCTGCCAGGGCAGATCGGCAGGGTCGAATGAAAAACTGTTTTTT. Its translation is CACQGRSAGSNEKLFF.

The chain uses TRBV7-2 and TRBJ1-5; 7 bases fit TRBD1. The germline CDR1 and CDR2 sequences are SGHTA and FQGNSA. V was pared by 5 bases and J by 2 bases, with 9 bases of the junction left unmatched. The CDR3 extends over 16 amino acids. CDR3 coding DNA: TGTGCCAGCAGCCCCGGACAGGCAAGGGGCAATCAGCCCCAGCATTTT. Translated, it gives CASSPGQARGNQPQHF.

V is TRBV5-4 and J is TRBJ2-7; D unresolved. Germline V CDR1 and CDR2: SGHNT, YYREEE (reference sequence). The V end lost 0 bases, the J end lost 7 bases, and 14 bases lay between the germline ends. This CDR3 spans 14 amino acids. The CDR3 region is CASSLGYAQEEQYF. The CDR3 region has the DNA TGTGCCAGCAGCTTGGGGTACGCGCAAGAGGAGCAGTACTTC.

The chain couples TRBV27 to TRBJ1-2; D is possibly TRBD1 (5 bases). The CDR3 length is 13 residues. V was trimmed by 2 bases and J by 8 bases, leaving 12 bases between them. Germline V gene lookup returns CDR1 MNHEY and CDR2 SMNVEV (reference sequence). The CDR3 coding sequence is TGTGCCAGCAGTTTAAGGGGTCCTCGGGGCTACACCTTC. Residues: CASSLRGPRGYTF.

The chain employs TRBV28 and TRBJ1-1; D not resolved. In germline, CDR1 is MDHEN, CDR2 SYDVKM. This CDR3 contains 15 residues. Trimming left V 1 base short and J 2 bases short, with 11 bases between. CDR3 bases: TGTGCCAGCAGTTTATTGGGGAGTATTAACACTGAAGCTTTCTTT. This codes for CASSLLGSINTEAFF.

The CDR3, as DNA: TGTGCCAGCAGTTTTAGCGGAGAATTCACAGATACGCAGTATTTT. Amino acids: CASSFSGEFTDTQYF. The chain joins TRBV28 to TRBJ2-3, with D perhaps matching TRBD2 (6 bases). This CDR3 has 15 residues. Germline assignment: CDR1 MDHEN and CDR2 SYDVKM. V dropped 3 bases and J dropped 2 bases, with 12 bases sitting between them.

This chain uses TRBV28 with TRBJ2-2; D is possibly TRBD1 (6 bases). V was pared by 6 bases and J by 4 bases, with 18 bases between. CDR3 size: 16 residues. The germline V gene has CDR1 MDHEN and CDR2 SYDVKM. The CDR3 DNA follows: TGTGCCAGCAGATCTTTCGACAGGCAATCCACCGGGGAGCTGTTTTTT. This gives the protein CASRSFDRQSTGELFF.

V usage is TRBV6-1 and J usage is TRBJ1-5; D uncertain. This CDR3 has 15 amino acids. Germline V lookup: CDR1 MNHNS, CDR2 SASEGT. V was pared by 7 bases and J by 5 bases, with 18 bases between. The CDR3: CASKRGSQADQPQHF. The CDR3 nucleotides are TGTGCCAGCAAAAGAGGATCTCAGGCAGATCAGCCCCAGCATTTT.

The V call is TRBV5-6, the J call TRBJ1-6; possible D gene TRBD1, 5 bases. Germline V gene lookup returns CDR1 SGHDT and CDR2 YYEEEE. The CDR3 is 12 amino acids. Trimming cost V 4 bases and J 8 bases, with 7 bases left between them. Here the CDR3 DNA reads TGTGCCAGCAGCCCCAGGGATTCACCCCTCCACTTT. Amino acid sequence: CASSPRDSPLHF.

V and J are TRBV30 and TRBJ2-5; weak D call: TRBD2 (5 bases). CDR3 size: 15 residues. V was clipped by 3 bases and J by 5 bases, with 19 bases between them. Germline V gives CDR1 GTSNPN, CDR2 SVGIG (reference sequence). This chain's CDR3 is CAWSEGGSRRETQYF. For the CDR3, the DNA is TGTGCCTGGAGCGAAGGAGGATCGCGGCGGGAGACCCAGTACTTC.

This clone has more than one count but fewer than ten. The chain joins TRBV2 to TRBJ1-6; 9 nucleotides agree with TRBD1. Germline V gene lookup returns CDR1 SNHLY and CDR2 FYNNEI. This CDR3 has 16 residues. Trimming removed 9 bases from V and 7 bases from J; junction bases left unmatched: 13. CDR3 bases: TGTGCCAGTTCCATCTCGTGGGGACAGGGAAATTCACCCCTCCACTTT. It specifies CASSISWGQGNSPLHF.

J is TRBJ2-1 and V is TRBV13, with TRBD2 identical over 14 bases. The CDR3 runs to 22 residues. CDR1 is PRHDT, CDR2 FYEKMQ, per germline (reference sequence). V gave up 3 bases and J gave up 3 bases; unmatched junction bases: 19. CDR3 region: CASSFGTRLAGGLLPRYNEQFF. In nucleotides, the CDR3 is TGTGCCAGCAGCTTTGGGACTCGACTAGCGGGGGGGCTCCTCCCCCGCTACAATGAGCAGTTCTTC.

The V call is TRBV6-6, the J call TRBJ2-6; D is possibly TRBD1 or TRBD2 (5 bases each). This CDR3 has 15 amino acids. Germline loops: CDR1 MNHNY, CDR2 SVGAGI (reference sequence). Trimming cost V 6 bases and J 4 bases, with 13 bases left between them. The DNA for the CDR3 is TGTGCCAGCAGACAAGGGACGACGGGGGCCAACGTCCTGACTTTC. Its protein product is CASRQGTTGANVLTF.